Below are 20 T cell receptor beta chains sequenced from a single sample in a study of vaccination effects on CD4 cells after COVID-19. These receptors are not linked to any known antigen. Sequencing was preceded by expansion of antigen-specific CD4+ T cells with viral peptide pools in the ViraFEST assay. CD4+ T cells were isolated after 10 days of culture. Each vaccine recipient was nucleocapsid antibody negative and had no prior SARS-CoV-2 infection. Generated by immunoSEQ multiplex PCR, the TCRdb table keeps only in-frame clones and is missing some. There are 25,000 to 35,000 clones in the sample; about 81% occur only once, and roughly 30% lies in the top ten. The sequencing used CD4+ T cells from PBMCs cultured with SARS-CoV-2 spike peptides, collected before COVID-19 vaccination. The receptors come from a human donor who received a COVID-19 vaccine.

This clone was seen a handful of times. This rearrangement joins TRBV12-3 or TRBV12-4 to TRBJ1-4; the D is unclear. This CDR3 region has 13 residues. The V and J ends lost 4 bases and 8 bases respectively, with 11 bases between them. The CDR3 nucleotides are TGTGCCAGCAGTTGGGGTTCGGGCGAAAAACTGTTTTTT. This gives the protein CASSWGSGEKLFF.

The chain carries TRBV11-1 and TRBJ1-1; D gene uncertain. V was clipped by 3 bases and J by 4 bases, with 6 bases between them. This CDR3 has 12 amino acids. Germline-derived CDR1 and CDR2 are SGHAT and FQDESV (reference sequence). The CDR3 DNA reads TGTGCCAGCAGCTTCTCGAGCACTGAAGCTTTCTTT. Protein: CASSFSSTEAFF.

CDR3 in DNA: TGTGCCAGCAGCCGGACTAGCGGGGGCGCCCCTGGGGTGAGTGAGCAGTTCTTC. It codes for CASSRTSGGAPGVSEQFF. The chain carries TRBV9 and TRBJ2-1, with 13 bases fitting TRBD2. The germline CDR1 and CDR2 sequences are SGDLS and YYNGEE. The J segment lost 9 bases and the V segment lost 4 bases, leaving 16 bases of the junction unmatched. The CDR3 covers 18 residues. The whole variable domain, remainder taken from reference TRBV9 and TRBJ2-1, is DSGVTQTPKHLITATGQRVTLRCSPRSGDLSVYWYQQSLDQGLQFLIQYYNGEERAKGNILERFSAQQFPDLHSELNLSSLELGDSALYFCASSRTSGGAPGVSEQFFGPGTRLTVL.

V and J are TRBV6-5 and TRBJ2-7; the D is unclear. From germline, CDR1 is MNHEY and CDR2 SVGAGI. Between the trimmed V and J ends, which lost 5 bases and 3 bases, there was a span of 17 bases. The CDR3 runs 15 residues. Here the CDR3 DNA reads TGTGCCAGCAGTACCGGACCGGTCACCCGCTACGAGCAGTACTTC. Encoded protein: CASSTGPVTRYEQYF.

About this clone: Distinct nucleotide sequences in the sample also encode this CDR3. The chain combines TRBV6-5 with TRBJ1-1; D is uncertain. This CDR3 is 15 amino acids long. Between the trimmed V and J ends, which lost 0 bases and 3 bases, there was a span of 11 bases. In germline, CDR1 is MNHEY, CDR2 SVGAGI. The CDR3 DNA reads as TGTGCCAGCAGTTACTCGAGGCCCCGGGACACTGAAGCTTTCTTT. This encodes CASSYSRPRDTEAFF.

This chain joins TRBV6-2 or TRBV6-3 and TRBJ2-3; D perhaps matches TRBD1 (6 bases). The germline V and J ends were trimmed by 1 base and 5 bases, with 13 bases remaining between them. This CDR3 has 15 amino acids. Germline V CDR1 and CDR2: MNHEY, SVGEGT. The CDR3 bases are TGTGCCAGCAGTTACTTAGGACAGATAGGAGATACGCAGTATTTT. It specifies CASSYLGQIGDTQYF.

The chain uses TRBV5-1 and TRBJ2-1, with TRBD1 as a possible D gene (6 bases). V lost 4 bases and J 6 bases, leaving 20 bases between the germline ends. The germline gives CDR1 SGHRS, CDR2 YFSETQ. The CDR3 extends over 16 amino acids. Written as DNA, the CDR3 is TGCGCCAGCAGCCTCCCTGGGGGCCGTCTTCTCAATGAGCAGTTCTTC. Protein product: CASSLPGGRLLNEQFF.

The rearrangement links TRBV3-1 (or the pseudogene TRBV3-2) to TRBJ1-2; 10 bases are shared with TRBD1. CDR1 and CDR2 (germline): LGHDT, YNNKEL (reference sequence). The CDR3 consists of 15 residues. J was trimmed by 8 bases and V by 1 base; bases with no gene match: 7. The DNA of the CDR3 is TGTGCCAGCAGCCAAGTCGCCGGGACAGGGGTCGGCTACACCTTC. It is translated as CASSQVAGTGVGYTF.

This clone was counted between two and nine times. This sequence joins TRBV5-6 and TRBJ1-1, with D perhaps TRBD1 (5 bases). V was trimmed by 2 bases and J by 5 bases, leaving 10 bases between them. This CDR3 is built from 13 residues. CDR1 SGHDT and CDR2 YYEEEE come from the germline V gene. CDR3 coding DNA: TGTGCCAGCAGCTTAGCAGGGAGGACTGAAGCTTTCTTT. Protein product: CASSLAGRTEAFF. Based on the CDR3 plus reference TRBV5-6 and TRBJ1-1, the full variable domain is DAGVTQSPTHLIKTRGQQVTLRCSPKSGHDTVSWYQQALGQGPQFIFQYYEEEERQRGNFPDRFSGHQFPNYSSELNVNALLLGDSALYLCASSLAGRTEAFFGQGTRLTVV.

The chain links TRBV7-2 to TRBJ2-7; 11 nucleotides match TRBD2. CDR1 and CDR2 (germline): SGHTA, FQGNSA. The CDR3 is 17 residues long. V was pared by 1 base and J by 4 bases, with 9 bases of the junction left unmatched. Here the CDR3 DNA reads TGTGCCAGCAGCTTAGAAACTAGCGGGGGCCTTTGGTACGAGCAGTACTTC. It specifies CASSLETSGGLWYEQYF. Filled out from reference TRBV7-2 and TRBJ2-7, the complete variable domain reads GAGVSQSPSNKVTEKGKDVELRCDPISGHTALYWYRQSLGQGLEFLIYFQGNSAPDKSGLPSDRFSAERTGGSVSTLTIQRTQQEDSAVYLCASSLETSGGLWYEQYFGPGTRLTVT.

This clone has just one count. The chain has TRBV7-2 and TRBJ2-7, with D hard to call. The germline gives CDR1 SGHTA, CDR2 FQGNSA. CDR3 length equals 16 residues. Trimming cost V 5 bases and J 0 bases, with 17 bases left between them. DNA of the CDR3: TGTGCCAGCAGCCGCCGCTCGGCGAGGAGCTCCTACGAGCAGTACTTC. Translation gives CASSRRSARSSYEQYF.

The chain couples TRBV30 to TRBJ1-1; 7 bases are a match to TRBD1. V gave up 7 bases and J gave up 4 bases; unmatched junction bases: 15. There are 15 residues in the CDR3. The germline gives CDR1 GTSNPN, CDR2 SVGIG (reference sequence). DNA for the CDR3: TGTGCCTCCTTGGCCCCGACAGGGAAGTCCACTGAAGCTTTCTTT. Its translation is CASLAPTGKSTEAFF. Based on the CDR3 plus reference TRBV30 and TRBJ1-1, the full variable domain is SQTIHQWPATLVQPVGSPLSLECTVEGTSNPNLYWYRQAAGRGLQLLFYSVGIGQISSEVPQNLSASRPQDRQFILSSKKLLLSDSGFYLCASLAPTGKSTEAFFGQGTRLTVV.

The chain uses TRBV5-1 and TRBJ1-4; D ambiguous. V gave up 1 base and J gave up 8 bases, with 12 bases separating them. Germline CDR1 and CDR2: SGHRS and YFSETQ. The CDR3 contains 14 residues. This CDR3 reads CASSLLGFREKLFF. Written as DNA, the CDR3 is TGCGCCAGCAGCTTGCTGGGGTTTCGCGAAAAACTGTTTTTT.

The rearrangement uses TRBV4-3 and TRBJ1-2; D uncertain. The V and J ends lost 3 bases and 2 bases respectively, with 13 bases between them. CDR3 length: 15 residues. CDR1 LGHNA and CDR2 YSLEER come from the germline V gene. CDR3 sequence reads: CASSQMGGPNYGYTF. The CDR3 coding sequence is TGCGCCAGCAGCCAGATGGGCGGGCCAAACTATGGCTACACCTTC.

J is TRBJ2-1 and V is TRBV28; 9 bases are a match to TRBD2. The CDR3 length is 15 residues. V lost 8 bases to trimming and J lost 10 bases; unmatched junction nucleotides: 15. Per germline, CDR1 MDHEN and CDR2 SYDVKM. The CDR3 nucleotides read TGTGCCAGCCTCCCCCGGAGTCTAGCGGGAAACGAGCAGTTCTTC. Translated, it gives CASLPRSLAGNEQFF.

The gene calls are TRBV11-2 and TRBJ2-3; maybe TRBD2 (6 bases). The CDR3 has 16 amino acids. The germline gives CDR1 SGHAT, CDR2 FQNNGV. V was pared by 2 bases and J by 2 bases, with 14 bases between. The CDR3 DNA sequence: TGTGCCAGCAGCTTAATGTGGGGACTTGCCACAGATACGCAGTATTTT. Its protein product is CASSLMWGLATDTQYF.

This clone has just a few counts. This sequence joins TRBV19 and TRBJ1-2; 8 positions agree with TRBD1. V shed 6 bases and J 4 bases; nucleotides not matched to a gene: 7. The CDR3 is 14 residues long. CDR1 is LNHDA and CDR2 is SQIVND in the germline V gene (reference sequence). The CDR3 DNA reads as TGTGCCAGTAGATCCGGGACAGGCATCTATGGCTACACCTTC. Amino acid sequence: CASRSGTGIYGYTF.

This chain links TRBV10-3 with TRBJ2-7; perhaps D is TRBD1 or TRBD2 (5 bases each). Germline V gene lookup returns CDR1 ENHRY and CDR2 SYGVKD. The V gene lost 3 bases and the J gene lost 3 bases, with 21 bases spanning the gap. The CDR3 loop spans 17 amino acids. CDR3 loop: CAISDRRGRSLGYEQYF. Written as DNA, the CDR3 is TGTGCCATCAGTGATCGCCGGGGCCGCTCTCTCGGCTACGAGCAGTACTTC.

The table lists this clone with a few counts. J is TRBJ1-6 and V is TRBV10-3; possible D gene TRBD1, 5 bases. The CDR3 contains 15 residues. Per germline, CDR1 ENHRY and CDR2 SYGVKD. The V gene lost 0 bases and the J gene lost 10 bases, with 13 bases spanning the gap. For the CDR3, the DNA is TGTGCCATCAGTGAGTCGGGGCAGATCGGGTCACCCCTCCACTTT. Protein sequence: CAISESGQIGSPLHF.

This chain joins TRBV15 and TRBJ2-7; TRBD2 matches at 11 bases. The CDR3 runs 15 residues. V shed 5 bases, J shed 5 bases, and the junction held 8 bases outside the gene matches. Germline V gene data show CDR1 as LNHNV and CDR2 as YYDKDF (reference sequence). For the CDR3, the DNA is TGTGCCACCAGCGCTCGACTAGCGGGATCGGACGAGCAGTACTTC. It yields the protein CATSARLAGSDEQYF.